This T cell receptor beta chain was retrieved from a study of metastatic and nonmetastatic thyroid tumors. Overall study context: The authors compared repertoires across blood and tumor or nodule tissue from malignant and benign thyroid patients. Study-wide results and limits: Malignant thyroid tumors reportedly exceeded benign nodules significantly in TCR beta diversity, with the difference appearing in blood and tumor.

This clone was seen repeatedly, ten times or more. Its antigen is undetermined. Per the authors' pipeline: The authors used CDR3 differences across clinicopathological groups to build a distant-metastasis classifier for papillary thyroid cancer. TCRdb re-called the PCR reads via MiXCR. TCRdb, not the original authors, processed these V and J calls. This table holds about 21,000 clones, approximately 10% found once. Treatment of any kind had been given to no patient before thyroid surgery. Sequencing input: blood. This receptor was obtained from a female donor with papillary thyroid cancer or a benign thyroid nodule (not recorded which). Some clones in this sample may be carry-over from other donors' samples.

The CDR3 loop reads CASSARADSYNEQFF. DNA for the CDR3: TGTGCCAGCAGCGCCCGAGCGGACTCCTACAATGAGCAGTTCTTC. The chain couples TRBV9 to TRBJ2-1, with D perhaps matching TRBD2 (5 bases). The ends were cut back, 3 bases at V and 0 bases at J, with 10 bases in the middle. Germline lookup yields CDR1 SGDLS and CDR2 YYNGEE. The CDR3 totals 15 residues.